This T cell receptor (beta chain) stems from a study of T cell responses to AZD1222 COVID-19 vaccine. The J segment lost 6 bases and the V segment lost 6 bases, leaving 4 bases of the junction unmatched. The V gene's germline CDR1 is LNHDA and CDR2 SQIVND (reference sequence). This CDR3 spans 13 amino acids. The data were produced by immunoSEQ multiplex PCR, yet TCRdb's version contains in-frame clones alone and is incomplete. This table has 120,000 to 150,000 clones, 82% appearing once. The J gene is TRBJ2-2, the V gene TRBV19; 7 bases line up with TRBD2. The TCR originated in an adult in good health. Sequencing was performed on peripheral blood, taken on day 0 of MenACWY control vaccination. CDR3 amino acids: CASSLAGAGELFF. CDR3 nucleotides: TGTGCCAGTAGCCTTGCGGGGGCCGGGGAGCTGTTTTTT.